The clone carrying this T cell receptor beta chain is labeled as medium-sized. This sample stems from a study of breast tumors, draining lymph nodes, adjacent tissues. The CDR3 has 13 residues. Trimming stripped 5 bases from V and 2 bases from J, with 8 bases between. Germline assignment: CDR1 MNHNS and CDR2 SASEGT. Via MiXCR, TCRdb re-called the multiplex PCR reads, giving one row per CDR3 protein. Among 11,000 or so distinct CDR3 sequences listed, roughly 35% were seen once. The sequence came from a female donor with breast cancer. Some clones in this sample may be carry-over from other donors' samples. V and J are TRBV6-1 and TRBJ2-3; D perhaps matches TRBD1 (6 bases). The sample comprised breast tumor tissue. In DNA, the CDR3 is TGTGCCAGCAGTCTGGGGGCCACAGATACGCAGTATTTT. It yields the protein CASSLGATDTQYF.